The rows below give T cell receptor beta chains drawn from one sample of a study of blood T cell repertoires in COVID-19. The data were produced by immunoSEQ multiplex PCR, yet TCRdb's version contains in-frame clones alone and is incomplete. The repertoire holds around 280,000 clones, 90% seen once, with less than 2% in the top ten. Source material: PBMCs or T cells enriched from blood (not recorded which). The receptors come from a woman aged 18-35 years with acute COVID-19. CDR3s include the opening cysteine and the closing phenylalanine or tryptophan. The D gene is left open where the match is weak. Not all rows give a size; the values are once, few, many and, for expanded clones, a class.

>TRBV11-2|few|TRBJ2-1|TRBD1
TGTGCCAGCAGCTTTTCCCGGGACAGCTACAATGAGCAGTTCTTC
CASSFSRDSYNEQFF
>TRBV30|few|TRBJ1-6|-
TGTGCCTGGAACGGGGTTATATTATCACCCCTCCACTTT
CAWNGVILSPLHF
>TRBV11-2|once|TRBJ2-7|-
TGTGCCAGCAGGCCATATGGGGCTGATTGGTGGTCCTACGAGCAGTACTTC
CASRPYGADWWSYEQYF
>TRBV19|-|TRBJ2-1|-
TGTGCCAGTAGTACCCCGGGGTCCCACTACTACAATGAGCAGTTCTTC
CASSTPGSHYYNEQFF
>TRBV6-2/TRBV6-3|once|TRBJ2-7|TRBD2
TGTGCCAGCAGTGGACTAGCGGGGATCTACGAGCAGTACTTC
CASSGLAGIYEQYF
>TRBV10-1|-|TRBJ2-5|-
TGCGCCAGCAGTGAGGGCCTCCAAGAGACCCAGTACTTC
CASSEGLQETQYF
>TRBV18|-|TRBJ2-3|TRBD2
TGTGCCAGCTCGGATCTAGCGGTCATCACAGATACGCAGTATTTT
CASSDLAVITDTQYF
>TRBV6-2/TRBV6-3|-|TRBJ1-5|-
TGTGCCAGCAGTTCCGCCCGTTTTGATAGCCCCCCGTTCCAGGGCCATCAGCCCCAGCATTTT
CASSSARFDSPPFQGHQPQHF
>TRBV4-1|-|TRBJ1-1|TRBD1
TGCGCCAGCAGCCACGCCAGGGGGCTTGAGATTGAAGCTTTCTTT
CASSHARGLEIEAFF
>TRBV2|-|TRBJ2-3|TRBD2
TGTGCCAGCATGGGACTAGCGCCGTTGGGCACAGATACGCAGTATTTT
CASMGLAPLGTDTQYF
>TRBV4-1|-|TRBJ2-7|TRBD1
TGCGCCAGCAGCCACGGGGACAGGGACGAGCAGTACTTC
CASSHGDRDEQYF
>TRBV4-2|-|TRBJ1-1|-
TGTGCCAGCAGCCAAGAAGTTAGTAGTGAAGCTTTCTTT
CASSQEVSSEAFF
>TRBV13|-|TRBJ2-7|-
TGTGCCAGCAGCTTAGGGCAGGGCTACGAGCAGTACTTC
CASSLGQGYEQYF
>TRBV20-1|-|TRBJ1-1|-
TGCAGTGCTAGAGAACAGGTTTTTATCTTT
CSAREQVFIF
>TRBV27|-|TRBJ2-1|-
TGTGCCAGCAGTTTATTGGGCCCAAACCGACTAGTTTACAATGAGCAGTTCTTC
CASSLLGPNRLVYNEQFF
>TRBV15|-|TRBJ1-2|-
TGTGCCACCAGCAGAGACAGGGGAGTTTATGGCTACACCTTC
CATSRDRGVYGYTF
>TRBV15|-|TRBJ2-7|TRBD2
TGTGCCACCAGCAGAGCGACTAGCAGAAATTCCTACGAGCAGTACTTC
CATSRATSRNSYEQYF
>TRBV19|few|TRBJ2-7|TRBD1
TGTGCCAGTAGTATCAGGACAGGATACTACGAGCAGTACTTC
CASSIRTGYYEQYF
>TRBV9|few|TRBJ1-1|-
TGTGCCAGCAGCCCGCACCGTCTGAGGAACACTGAAGCTTTCTTT
CASSPHRLRNTEAFF
>TRBV2|-|TRBJ2-1|TRBD1
TGTGCCAGCACCCCGACAGGGGACCTTTCCTACAATGAGCAGTTCTTC
CASTPTGDLSYNEQFF
>TRBV12-3/TRBV12-4|once|TRBJ2-1|TRBD1
TGTGCCAGCAGTGCCGGGACAGGTTTCAGGCAGTTCTTC
CASSAGTGFRQFF
>TRBV27|-|TRBJ2-7|-
TGTGCCAGCAGTTTAACTCCCTCGCCAGGGCACGAGCAGTACTTC
CASSLTPSPGHEQYF
>TRBV3-1/TRBV3-2|-|TRBJ1-2|TRBD1
TGTGCCAGCAGCTATACCGGGACAGGGGGGATAAGTGGCTACACCTTC
CASSYTGTGGISGYTF
>TRBV27|-|TRBJ1-2|TRBD1
TGTGCCAGCAGAACCCCATTCGGACAGGGGGGCTATGGCTACACCTTC
CASRTPFGQGGYGYTF
>TRBV12-3/TRBV12-4|-|TRBJ2-5|-
TGTGCCAGCAGTTTGGTAGGGAGGACCCAGTACTTC
CASSLVGRTQYF
>TRBV28|-|TRBJ2-5|-
TGTGCCAGCCAAGTTGGTAGGGGTATGGAGACCCAGTACTTC
CASQVGRGMETQYF
>TRBV28|-|TRBJ1-5|TRBD1
TGTGCCAGCAGTTTAGTAGGCAGGGGGCGCGGTCAGCCCCAGCATTTT
CASSLVGRGRGQPQHF
>TRBV20-1|-|TRBJ2-5|-
TGCAGTGCTAGTCGGGGGGCGCAATTGGAAGAGACCCAGTACTTC
CSASRGAQLEETQYF
>TRBV4-1|-|TRBJ2-7|-
TGCGCCAGCAGCCCCACCGGAGGCCGTGGGGCCAGGGGTCACGAGCAGTACTTC
CASSPTGGRGARGHEQYF
>TRBV10-2|-|TRBJ1-1|TRBD1
TGCGCCAGCGCAGGGGGCTCGAACACTGAAGCTTTCTTT
CASAGGSNTEAFF
>TRBV11-2|-|TRBJ2-1|-
TGTGCCAGCAGCAGGGGGTCCGGACAACACAATGAGCAGTTCTTC
CASSRGSGQHNEQFF
>TRBV15|once|TRBJ1-2|-
TGTGCCACCAGCAGAGACAGGAATAACTATGGCTACACCTTC
CATSRDRNNYGYTF
>TRBV28|-|TRBJ2-3|TRBD2
TGTGCCAGCAGTTTCGTAGCGGGAGGGCCCCCAGATACGCAGTATTTT
CASSFVAGGPPDTQYF
>TRBV19|-|TRBJ2-1|TRBD2
TGTGCCAGTAGTATCGCTAGCGGGAGGCTCAATGAGCAGTTCTTC
CASSIASGRLNEQFF
>TRBV6-5|-|TRBJ2-7|TRBD1
TGTGCCAGCAGTTTGACAGGGCGAGGTATCTACGAGCAGTACTTC
CASSLTGRGIYEQYF
>TRBV6-5|-|TRBJ2-7|TRBD2
TGTGCCAGCAGTTTACTAGCGGGAGGACGCTCCTACGAGCAGTACTTC
CASSLLAGGRSYEQYF
>TRBV7-8|-|TRBJ2-2|TRBD2
TGTGCCAGCAGCTTAGCGCGCACTAGCGTCTCTCTGACGAACACCGGGGAGCTGTTTTTT
CASSLARTSVSLTNTGELFF
>TRBV5-1|-|TRBJ1-1|-
TGCGCCAGCAGCTTGACCAGAGGGATGAACACTGAAGCTTTCTTT
CASSLTRGMNTEAFF
>TRBV12-3/TRBV12-4|-|TRBJ2-7|-
TGTGCCAGCAGTTTAGGGGAGCTCTACGAGCAGTACTTC
CASSLGELYEQYF
>TRBV5-6|-|TRBJ2-1|TRBD2
TGTGCCAGCAGCTGGCGGGAGGGCCGCTACAATGAGCAGTTCTTC
CASSWREGRYNEQFF
>TRBV11-3|once|TRBJ2-2|TRBD2
TGTGCCAGCAGCCCCCGGGGGGACGGGGAGCTGTTTTTT
CASSPRGDGELFF
>TRBV6-5|few|TRBJ2-1|-
TGTGCCAGCAGTTATTATCTTACTAGCATGAACAATGAGCAGTTCTTC
CASSYYLTSMNNEQFF
>TRBV28|-|TRBJ2-4|TRBD1
TGTGCCAGCAGTTTAAGGACAGGGGAGGTGGACATTCAGTACTTC
CASSLRTGEVDIQYF
>TRBV27|-|TRBJ2-2|-
TGTGCCAGCAGTCCAGCGGACCCGAACACCGGGGAGCTGTTTTTT
CASSPADPNTGELFF
>TRBV7-6|-|TRBJ2-7|-
TGTGCCAGCAGCTTAGCCCCACGGCAAATGGGAGACGAGCAGTACTTC
CASSLAPRQMGDEQYF
>TRBV6-6|-|TRBJ1-2|TRBD1
TGTGCCAGCAACCAGGACAGGGGGCTTAACTATGGCTACACCTTC
CASNQDRGLNYGYTF
>TRBV20-1|-|TRBJ2-1|TRBD2
TGCAGTGCTAGTCCGGGACTAGCGGGAGCGAGGAGCTACAATGAGCAGTTCTTC
CSASPGLAGARSYNEQFF
>TRBV7-2|-|TRBJ1-1|-
TGTGCCAGCAGCTTAGAACCACTTGAAGCTTTCTTT
CASSLEPLEAFF
>TRBV19|once|TRBJ1-2|TRBD1
TGTGCCACCCTCGACAGGGACCTTGCTTGGGGCTACACCTTC
CATLDRDLAWGYTF
>TRBV5-4|-|TRBJ2-2|TRBD2
TGTGCCAGCAGCATCATACCAGCGGGATCTAACACCGGGGAGCTGTTTTTT
CASSIIPAGSNTGELFF
>TRBV30|-|TRBJ2-7|TRBD2
TGTGCCTGGAGTGTACTAGCGGGAGACGAGCAGTACTTC
CAWSVLAGDEQYF
>TRBV19|-|TRBJ1-5|-
TGTGCCAGTAGTGCAGGGAACAGGGTTAATCAGCCCCAGCATTTT
CASSAGNRVNQPQHF
>TRBV19|-|TRBJ2-1|TRBD2
TGTGCCAGTAGTATTGCTAGCGGGTCCTACAATGAGCAGTTCTTC
CASSIASGSYNEQFF
>TRBV2|-|TRBJ2-7|TRBD1
TGTGCCAGTGCTCAGGGGGATCTCTCCTACGAGCAGTACTTC
CASAQGDLSYEQYF
>TRBV27|-|TRBJ2-1|-
TGTGCCAGCAGTTCCCAACGGAATGAGCAGTTCTTC
CASSSQRNEQFF
>TRBV29-1|-|TRBJ1-1|-
TGCAGCGTTGTCCCGGAAGGGGGGGGCACTGAAGCTTTCTTT
CSVVPEGGGTEAFF
>TRBV4-1|few|TRBJ2-7|-
TGCGCCAGCAGCCAACAAGCCGGGATACACTACGAGCAGTACTTC
CASSQQAGIHYEQYF
>TRBV5-4|once|TRBJ1-2|TRBD1
TGTGCCAGCAGGACAGGGTCAAGGTATGGGGCCCATAACTATGGCTACACCTTC
CASRTGSRYGAHNYGYTF